This TCR beta chain was captured by sequencing in a study of CD8+ T cells in alopecia areata. Patients with alopecia areata provided lesional scalp punch biopsies as well as peripheral blood. Researchers picked out CD4+ and CD8+ T cells from PBMCs by sorting. RNA extraction and reverse transcription yielded cDNA as sequencing template. Libraries were prepared by immunoSEQ multiplex PCR; TCRdb keeps only in-frame clonotypes and omits some of them. This table has 30,000 to 40,000 clones, 60% to 85% appearing once. The CDR3 contains 12 residues. Trimming took 5 bases from V and 1 from J, leaving 5 bases between them. CDR1 SGHVS and CDR2 FNYEAQ come from the germline V gene.

This chain joins TRBV7-6 and TRBJ2-5; the D gene is possibly TRBD2 (5 bases). This clonotype was sampled from a human donor with alopecia areata. The sequenced material came from NKG2D-low CD8+ T cells sorted from blood. CDR3 in DNA: TGTGCCAGCAGCGGGAGCCAAGAGACCCAGTACTTC. It specifies CASSGSQETQYF.